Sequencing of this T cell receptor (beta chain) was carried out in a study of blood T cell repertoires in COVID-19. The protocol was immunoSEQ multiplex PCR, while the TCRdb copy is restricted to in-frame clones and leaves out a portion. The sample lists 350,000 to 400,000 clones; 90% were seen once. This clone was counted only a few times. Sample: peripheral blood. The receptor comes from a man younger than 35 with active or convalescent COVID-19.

The CDR3 nucleotides read TGCGCCAGCAGCGGTGGCAGGCCCGAGACCCAGTACTTC. Protein sequence: CASSGGRPETQYF. The chain couples TRBV4-1 to TRBJ2-5; unclear D gene. The CDR3 has 13 amino acids. Germline V gene lookup returns CDR1 MGHRA and CDR2 YSYEKL. Deletions cut 5 bases from V and 5 bases from J, with 12 bases between.